This TCR beta chain emerged from a study of monozygotic twins with inflammatory bowel disease (dated by TCRdb to the late 2010s). Study-level background: The full study comprised 30 or so monozygotic twin pairs: nine German pairs (four IBD-concordant, five IBD-discordant) and 19 IBD-discordant Danish pairs. Each individual had, on average, about 151 000 unique TCRalpha sequences and 181 000 unique TCRbeta sequences available for analysis. The search for disease-associated traits relied mainly on comparing IBD patients with their genetically identical healthy co-twins within discordant pairs. The paper's findings and limits, for the study overall: TCRbeta repertoire diversity, by inverse Simpson index, was decreased in IBD patients compared with their healthy co-twins. Because patients were on differing immunosuppressive treatments, the repertoires may have picked up extra background noise and inter-individual variability. Concordant and discordant twins showed no difference in repertoire similarity, possibly because of limited statistical power. No single strong signal or clonotype linked to IBD turned up in the results, so the idea that one exists was not supported. Different T cell subtypes could not be distinguished in the analysis. Fewer clonotypes were shared with other individuals by IBD patients than by healthy twins, most markedly in patients showing signs of disease activity.

From each donor, an approximately 2.4 ml peripheral blood sample was collected into PAXgene tubes and kept at -80 degrees C. Total RNA was isolated from whole blood with the PAXgene blood miRNA kit on an automated QIAcube, without T cell sorting. Peripheral blood from monozygotic twin pairs who were concordant or discordant for inflammatory bowel disease underwent deep TCRalpha and TCRbeta repertoire profiling using unique molecular barcoding. For every twin pair, smoking habits were documented, and each individual was categorised as a current, former or never smoker. Comments on this clonotype: Its antigen target is currently unknown.

The library was produced with 5' RACE. For each TCR library, 3,500 to 4,000 ng of total RNA was used. For each sample, cDNA synthesis was carried out in eight separate reactions using SMARTScribe reverse transcriptase. Unique molecular identifiers containing a 6-nucleotide sample barcode were introduced through template switching during cDNA synthesis. TCRalpha and TCRbeta cDNA was amplified in two nested PCRs of 16 and 9 cycles, and bead purification was carried out after each PCR. Before amplification, the cDNA was both treated with uracil DNA-glycosylase and purified with the QIAquick PCR purification kit. The second PCR added Illumina TruSeq-compatible adapters along with sample-specific barcodes. Library quality and concentration were checked on TapeStation and Qubit, and libraries were pooled at around 4.7 ng each. Pooled libraries were sequenced on an Illumina HiSeq2500 single-index Rapid Run with 2 x 100 bp reads and custom sequencing primers. For the original study's pipeline: UMI-based consensus assembly with MiGEC version 1.2.6 was used to correct PCR and sequencing errors. MiXCR version 2.1.1 handled V(D)J alignment, clonotype assembly and CDR3 extraction. To normalise gene usage, clonotype sharing and MAIT/NKT TCR abundance, the top 1000, 10 000 and 20 000 clonotypes in each sample were analysed. After downsampling to 27 000 UMIs, diversity was calculated as the inverse Simpson index using the vegan R package. Paired Mann-Whitney U tests on discordant twin pairs were used, with Benjamini-Hochberg multiple-testing correction. The reads, reprocessed by TCRdb, yield one row per CDR3 protein sequence and no DNA. These V and J calls are TCRdb output, not the study's own analysis. The sample table gives about 85,000 distinct CDR3 sequences. The top ten hold around 7% of the sample.

This clonotype originated in a human donor with ulcerative colitis or Crohn's disease, or a healthy co-twin of an affected twin (not recorded which). The sample taken for sequencing was blood.

CDR3 reads: CASSSTGGVTEAFF. The chain links TRBV28 with TRBJ1-1; TCRdb returns TRBD1, unconfirmable since there is no DNA. Including the terminal cysteine and phenylalanine, the CDR3 comprises 14 residues. The DNA is not on file. From a lookup of the germline V gene, CDR1 and CDR2 are MDHEN and SYDVKM.